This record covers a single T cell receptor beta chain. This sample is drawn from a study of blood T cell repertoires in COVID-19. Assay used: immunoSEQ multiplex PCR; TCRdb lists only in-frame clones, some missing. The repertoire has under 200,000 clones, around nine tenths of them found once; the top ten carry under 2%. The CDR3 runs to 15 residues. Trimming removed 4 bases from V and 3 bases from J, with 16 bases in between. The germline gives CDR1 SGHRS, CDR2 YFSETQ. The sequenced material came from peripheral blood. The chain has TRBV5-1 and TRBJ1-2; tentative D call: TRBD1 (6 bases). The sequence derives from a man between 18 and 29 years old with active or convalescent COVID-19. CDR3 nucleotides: TGCGCCAGCAGCCGGGAGGGGGGGCGCGACTATGGCTACACCTTC. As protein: CASSREGGRDYGYTF. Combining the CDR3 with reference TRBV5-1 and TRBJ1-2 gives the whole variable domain KAGVTQTPRYLIKTRGQQVTLSCSPISGHRSVSWYQQTPGQGLQFLFEYFSETQRNKGNFPGRFSGRQFSNSRSEMNVSTLELGDSALYLCASSREGGRDYGYTFGSGTRLTVV.